Listed below are T cell receptor beta chains from one sample, sequenced in a study of cytomegalovirus exposure and HLA in healthy donors. Method: immunoSEQ multiplex PCR; TCRdb's copy keeps in-frame clones and lacks some. The repertoire has 150,000 to 200,000 clones, 80% to 85% of them found once; the top ten carry roughly 10%. Input material: PBMCs. These receptor sequences come from a young man in good health and CMV-seropositive. CDR3s include the opening cysteine and the closing phenylalanine or tryptophan. Fields, in order: J gene, clone size, V gene, D gene, CDR3 DNA, CDR3 protein. The D gene is left open where the match is weak. Clone sizes are given selectively: once, few, many, or a class where the clone is expanded.

>TRBJ1-1|NA|TRBV18|NA
TGTGCCAGTCAGGACACCACTGAAGCTTTCTTT
CASQDTTEAFF
>TRBJ2-7|NA|TRBV4-1|TRBD2
TGCGCCAGCAGCCTGACTGGGGGGGGGACCTACGAGCAGTACTTC
CASSLTGGGTYEQYF
>TRBJ2-1|NA|TRBV28|TRBD2
TGTGCCAGCAGTTTCACCCTAGGAGCGGGAGGGGTCTTC
CASSFTLGAGGVF
>TRBJ1-5|NA|TRBV19|TRBD1
TGTGCCAGTAACAGATGGGGGACAGGGAATCAGCCCCAGCATTTT
CASNRWGTGNQPQHF
>TRBJ2-2|NA|TRBV7-9|NA
TGTGCCAGCAGCTTAGCGGGCAGCACCGGGGAGCTGTTTTTT
CASSLAGSTGELFF
>TRBJ2-7|NA|TRBV9|TRBD2
TGTGCCAGCAGCCTACGGGGGGAGAGCTCCTACGAGCAGTACTTC
CASSLRGESSYEQYF
>TRBJ2-7|NA|TRBV10-1|TRBD2
TGCGCCAGCAGTGACGGGACTAGCGGGGTCTACGAGCAGTACTTC
CASSDGTSGVYEQYF
>TRBJ1-4|once|TRBV5-1|TRBD1
TGCGCCAGCAGCCGGGACAGTAATGAAAAACTGTTTTTT
CASSRDSNEKLFF
>TRBJ1-2|NA|TRBV18|TRBD1
TGTGCCAGCCGGACCCGGACAGGGGGCAAAGATGACTATGGCTACACCTTC
CASRTRTGGKDDYGYTF
>TRBJ1-1|NA|TRBV12-5|TRBD1
TGTGCTAGTGGTTTAGGGACAGGGCGCACTGAAGCTTTCTTT
CASGLGTGRTEAFF
>TRBJ1-6|NA|TRBV7-8|TRBD1
TGTGCCAGCAGCCAGACAGGGGGAGGTTCACCCCTCCACTTT
CASSQTGGGSPLHF
>TRBJ2-1|NA|TRBV9|NA
TGTGCCAGCAGCGTAGAAGGCGGGGAGGACAATGAGCAGTTCTTC
CASSVEGGEDNEQFF
>TRBJ1-3|NA|TRBV27|TRBD1
TGTGCCAGCAGTTTAAGTGGTACAGGGGGCTCCGGAAACACCATATATTTT
CASSLSGTGGSGNTIYF
>TRBJ1-1|NA|TRBV9|TRBD1
TGTGCCAGCAGCGTCGAGGGACAGGGGTTCACTGAAGCTTTCTTT
CASSVEGQGFTEAFF
>TRBJ2-7|once|TRBV5-4|TRBD2
TGTGCCAGCAGCTTGGGGGCACCTAGCGGGGGCTACGAGCAGTACTTC
CASSLGAPSGGYEQYF
>TRBJ1-2|NA|TRBV5-4|NA
TGTGCCAGCAGCTACCCGGACGGAAGAGGGGGCTACACCTTC
CASSYPDGRGGYTF
>TRBJ1-5|NA|TRBV28|TRBD1
TGTGCCAGCAGTTTCCAGGGGGCTTGGCAGCCCCAGCATTTT
CASSFQGAWQPQHF
>TRBJ2-6|NA|TRBV27|NA
TGTGCCAGCAGTTGGGGCGGGACCTCTGGGGCCAACGTCCTGACTTTC
CASSWGGTSGANVLTF
>TRBJ2-1|NA|TRBV5-6|NA
TGTGCCAGCAGCTTGGTGCGGGTATCCTACAATGAGCAGTTCTTC
CASSLVRVSYNEQFF
>TRBJ2-7|NA|TRBV5-5|TRBD2
TGTGCCAGCAGCACAATAGCGGGGCTCTCCTACGAGCAGTACTTC
CASSTIAGLSYEQYF
>TRBJ2-7|NA|TRBV5-1|TRBD1
TGCGCCAGCGCCCAAGTATTACAGGGGATGGACGAGCAGTACTTC
CASAQVLQGMDEQYF
>TRBJ1-2|NA|TRBV28|NA
TGTGCCAGCAGTTTAGGTTCCGGGGACAACAGCTATGGCTACACCTTC
CASSLGSGDNSYGYTF
>TRBJ2-7|NA|TRBV28|NA
TGTGCCACCTCGACAGCGACTTACGAGCAGTACTTC
CATSTATYEQYF
>TRBJ1-4|NA|TRBV30|TRBD1
TGTGCCTGGAGTGTAGGACAGGAGGAAAAACTGTTTTTT
CAWSVGQEEKLFF
>TRBJ2-7|NA|TRBV28|TRBD1
TGTGCCAGCAGCTGGACAGGGGCCTACGAGCAGTACTTC
CASSWTGAYEQYF
>TRBJ2-5|NA|TRBV14|NA
TGTGCCAGCAGTCCGACAGGTCTTCTCCCTAAGTACCAAGAGACCCAGTACTTC
CASSPTGLLPKYQETQYF
>TRBJ2-5|once|TRBV6-1|TRBD2
TGTGCCAGCAGTGAAGGGAAGACTAGCGGGGGGGCCGAAGAGACCCAGTACTTC
CASSEGKTSGGAEETQYF
>TRBJ2-3|NA|TRBV19|TRBD2
TGTGCCAGTAGTAGAGCGGGAGGGCAAGATACGCAGTATTTT
CASSRAGGQDTQYF
>TRBJ1-2|NA|TRBV18|NA
TGTGCCAGCTCACCTGGGGCGGCAGGGGATATCTATGGCTACACCTTC
CASSPGAAGDIYGYTF